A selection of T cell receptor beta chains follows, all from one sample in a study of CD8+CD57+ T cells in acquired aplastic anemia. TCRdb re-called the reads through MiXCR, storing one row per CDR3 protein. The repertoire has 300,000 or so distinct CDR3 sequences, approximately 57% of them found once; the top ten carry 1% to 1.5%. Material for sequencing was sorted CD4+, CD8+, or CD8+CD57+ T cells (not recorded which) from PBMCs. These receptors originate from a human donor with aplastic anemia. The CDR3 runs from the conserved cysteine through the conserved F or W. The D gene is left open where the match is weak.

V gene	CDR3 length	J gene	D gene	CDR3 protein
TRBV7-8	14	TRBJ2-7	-	CASSLKTVTYEQYF
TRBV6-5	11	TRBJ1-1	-	CASSSQGEAFF
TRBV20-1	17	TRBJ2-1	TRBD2	CSASGRLAGHRTNEQFF
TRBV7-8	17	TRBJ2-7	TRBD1	CASSLAHMTGEYHEQCF
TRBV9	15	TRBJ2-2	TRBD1	CASSVGQAATGELFF
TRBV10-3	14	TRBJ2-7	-	CAISEIADTYEQYF
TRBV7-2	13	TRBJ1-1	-	CASSLGRATEAFF
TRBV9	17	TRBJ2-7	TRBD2	CASSVGLAGGFSYEQYF
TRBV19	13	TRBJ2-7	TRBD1	CASSGTGLREQYF
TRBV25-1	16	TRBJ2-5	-	CASSEFSSGTQETQYF
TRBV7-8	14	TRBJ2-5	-	CASSFIGGQETQYF
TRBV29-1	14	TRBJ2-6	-	CSVARDSGANVLTF
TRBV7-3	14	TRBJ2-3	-	CASSLMGTTDTQYF
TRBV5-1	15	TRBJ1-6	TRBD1	CASSPGTGGSSPLHF
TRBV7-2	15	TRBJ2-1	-	CASSLGISGYNEQFF
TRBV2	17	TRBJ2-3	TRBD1	CASSRTGGGGRTDTQYF
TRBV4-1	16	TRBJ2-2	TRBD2	CASSQSSGGLTGELFF
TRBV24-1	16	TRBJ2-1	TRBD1	CATSDLGQGRTNEQFF
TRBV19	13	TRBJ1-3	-	CASSITTGNTIYF
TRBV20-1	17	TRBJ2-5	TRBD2	CSARDWLAEGTGETQYF
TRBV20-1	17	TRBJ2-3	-	CSARGLGASGFTDTQYF
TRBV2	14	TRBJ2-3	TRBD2	CASATSGNSDTQYF
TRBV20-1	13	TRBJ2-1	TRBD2	CSAIPGTSHEQFF
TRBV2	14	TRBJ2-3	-	CASSGGEGTDTQYF